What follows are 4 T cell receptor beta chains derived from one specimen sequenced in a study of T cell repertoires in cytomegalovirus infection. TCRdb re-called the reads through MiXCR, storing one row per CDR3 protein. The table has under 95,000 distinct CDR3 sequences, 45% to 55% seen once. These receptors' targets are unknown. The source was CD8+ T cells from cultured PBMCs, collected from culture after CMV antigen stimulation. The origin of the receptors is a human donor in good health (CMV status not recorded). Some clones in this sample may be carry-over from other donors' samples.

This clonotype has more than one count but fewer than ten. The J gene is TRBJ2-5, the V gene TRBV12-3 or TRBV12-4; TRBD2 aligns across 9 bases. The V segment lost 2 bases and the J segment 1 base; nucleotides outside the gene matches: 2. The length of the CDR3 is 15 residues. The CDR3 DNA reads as TGTGCCAGCAGTTTACCAGCGGGAGGCCAAGAGACCCAGTACTTC. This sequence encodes CASSLPAGGQETQYF.

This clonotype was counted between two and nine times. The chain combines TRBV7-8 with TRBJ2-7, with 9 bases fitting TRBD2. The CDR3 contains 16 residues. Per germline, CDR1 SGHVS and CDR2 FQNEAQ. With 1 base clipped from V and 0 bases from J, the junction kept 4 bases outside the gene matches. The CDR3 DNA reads TGTGCCAGCAGCTTAGGGGTAGCGGGGGCCTCCTACGAGCAGTACTTC. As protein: CASSLGVAGASYEQYF. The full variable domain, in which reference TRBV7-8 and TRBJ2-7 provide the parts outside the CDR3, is GAGVSQSPRYKVAKRGQDVALRCDPISGHVSLFWYQQALGQGPEFLTYFQNEAQLDKSGLPSDRFFAERPEGSVSTLKIQRTQQEDSAVYLCASSLGVAGASYEQYFGPGTRLTVT.

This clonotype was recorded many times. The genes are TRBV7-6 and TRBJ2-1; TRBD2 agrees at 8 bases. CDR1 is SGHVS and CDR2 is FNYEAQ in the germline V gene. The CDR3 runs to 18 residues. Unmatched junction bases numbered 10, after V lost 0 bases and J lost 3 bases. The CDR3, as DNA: TGTGCCAGCAGCTTAGCTGAGATTAGGACTAGCCTCTACAATGAGCAGTTCTTC. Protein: CASSLAEIRTSLYNEQFF.

DNA for the CDR3: TGTGCCAGCAGTTTGCAGCGCCGAACCTACAATGAGCAGTTCTTC. Its protein is CASSLQRRTYNEQFF. V is TRBV27 and J is TRBJ2-1; no reliable D call. The V gene's germline CDR1 is MNHEY and CDR2 SMNVEV (reference sequence). There are 15 residues in the CDR3. Deletions cut 3 bases from V and 2 bases from J, with 11 bases between.